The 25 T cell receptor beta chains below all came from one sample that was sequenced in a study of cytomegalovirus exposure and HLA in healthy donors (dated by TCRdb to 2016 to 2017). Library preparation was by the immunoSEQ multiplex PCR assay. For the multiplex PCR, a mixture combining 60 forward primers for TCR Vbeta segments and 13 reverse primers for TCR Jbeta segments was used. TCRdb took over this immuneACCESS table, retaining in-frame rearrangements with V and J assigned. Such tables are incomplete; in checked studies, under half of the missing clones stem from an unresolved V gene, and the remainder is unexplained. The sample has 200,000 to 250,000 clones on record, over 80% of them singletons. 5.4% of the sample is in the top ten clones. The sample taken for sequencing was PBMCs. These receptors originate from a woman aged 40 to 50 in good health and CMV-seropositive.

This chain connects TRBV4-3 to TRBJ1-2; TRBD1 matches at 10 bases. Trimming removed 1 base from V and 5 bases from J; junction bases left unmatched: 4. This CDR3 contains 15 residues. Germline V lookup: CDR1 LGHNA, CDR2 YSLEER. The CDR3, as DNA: TGCGCCAGCAGCCAAGGACAGGGGGCAAGTTATGGCTACACCTTC. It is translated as CASSQGQGASYGYTF.

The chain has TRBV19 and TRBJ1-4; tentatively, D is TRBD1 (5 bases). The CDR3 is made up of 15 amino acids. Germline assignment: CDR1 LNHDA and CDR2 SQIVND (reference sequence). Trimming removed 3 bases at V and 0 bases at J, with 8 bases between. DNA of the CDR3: TGTGCCAGTAGTATCAGGGCGACAACTAATGAAAAACTGTTTTTT. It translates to CASSIRATTNEKLFF.

The CDR3 DNA is TGTGCCAGTAGTGTTCAGGGTTACGAGCAGTACTTC. Protein: CASSVQGYEQYF. The V and J genes are TRBV19 and TRBJ2-7, with a possible D match to TRBD1 (5 bases). V lost 5 bases to trimming and J lost 4 bases, with 9 bases between them. This CDR3 region has 12 residues. Germline CDR1 reads LNHDA; CDR2 reads SQIVND (reference sequence).

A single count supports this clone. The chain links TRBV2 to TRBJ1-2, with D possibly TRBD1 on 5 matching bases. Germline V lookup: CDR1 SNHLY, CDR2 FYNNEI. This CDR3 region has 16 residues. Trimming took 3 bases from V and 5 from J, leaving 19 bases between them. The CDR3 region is CASSEYRITSVYGYTF. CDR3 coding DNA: TGTGCCAGCAGTGAGTACAGGATAACGTCTGTTTATGGCTACACCTTC.

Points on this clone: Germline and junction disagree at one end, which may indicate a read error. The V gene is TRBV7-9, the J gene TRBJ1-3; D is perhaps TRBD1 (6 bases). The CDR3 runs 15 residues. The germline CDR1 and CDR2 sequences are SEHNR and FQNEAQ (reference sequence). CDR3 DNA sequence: TGTTCCAGCAGCTTAGCCACAGGGTCTGGAAACACCATATATTTT. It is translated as CSSSLATGSGNTIYF. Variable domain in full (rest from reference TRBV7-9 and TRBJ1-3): DTGVSQNPRHKITKRGQNVTFRCDPISEHNRLYWYRQTLGQGPEFLTYFQNEAQLEKSRLLSDRFSAERPKGSFSTLEIQRTEQGDSAMYLCSSSLATGSGNTIYFGEGSWLTVV.

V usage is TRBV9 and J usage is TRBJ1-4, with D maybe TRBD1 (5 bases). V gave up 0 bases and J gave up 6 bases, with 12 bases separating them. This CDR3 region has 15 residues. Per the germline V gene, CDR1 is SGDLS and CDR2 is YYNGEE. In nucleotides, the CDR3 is TGTGCCAGCAGCGTAGCTGGGCGGGGGGATGAAAAACTGTTTTTT. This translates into CASSVAGRGDEKLFF.

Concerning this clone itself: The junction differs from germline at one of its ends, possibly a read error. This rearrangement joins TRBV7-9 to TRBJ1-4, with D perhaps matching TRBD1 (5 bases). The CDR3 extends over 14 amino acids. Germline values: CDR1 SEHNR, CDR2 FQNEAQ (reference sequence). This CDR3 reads CSSSFGGNTEKLFF. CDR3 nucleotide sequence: TGTTCCAGCAGCTTTGGGGGGAACACTGAAAAACTGTTTTTT.

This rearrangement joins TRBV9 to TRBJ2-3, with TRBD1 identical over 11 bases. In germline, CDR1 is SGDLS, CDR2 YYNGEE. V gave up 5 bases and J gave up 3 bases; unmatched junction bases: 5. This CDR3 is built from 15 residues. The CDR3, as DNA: TGTGCCAGCAGACCGGGACAGGGGGTTACAGATACGCAGTATTTT. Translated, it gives CASRPGQGVTDTQYF.

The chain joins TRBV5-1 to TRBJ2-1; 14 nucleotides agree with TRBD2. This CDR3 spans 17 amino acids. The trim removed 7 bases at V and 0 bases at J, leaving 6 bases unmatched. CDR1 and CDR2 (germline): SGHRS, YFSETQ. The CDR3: CASSPGTSGSSYNEQFF. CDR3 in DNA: TGCGCCAGCTCCCCAGGGACTAGCGGGAGCTCCTACAATGAGCAGTTCTTC. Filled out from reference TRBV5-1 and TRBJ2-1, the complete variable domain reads KAGVTQTPRYLIKTRGQQVTLSCSPISGHRSVSWYQQTPGQGLQFLFEYFSETQRNKGNFPGRFSGRQFSNSRSEMNVSTLELGDSALYLCASSPGTSGSSYNEQFFGPGTRLTVL.

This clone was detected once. The CDR3 nucleotides read TGTGCCAGCAGCCGACAGGGGGCGCTGACCGGGGAGCTGTTTTTT. This encodes CASSRQGALTGELFF. The V call is TRBV28, the J call TRBJ2-2; the match to TRBD1 covers 10 bases. V shed 6 bases, J shed 5 bases, and the junction held 6 bases outside the gene matches. This CDR3 is built from 15 residues. Germline V gene lookup returns CDR1 MDHEN and CDR2 SYDVKM.

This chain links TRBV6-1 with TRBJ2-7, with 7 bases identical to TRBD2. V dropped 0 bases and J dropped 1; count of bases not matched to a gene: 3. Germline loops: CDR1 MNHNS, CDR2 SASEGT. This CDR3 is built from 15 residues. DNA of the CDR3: TGTGCCAGCAGTGAAGCTGGCGGGAGTTCCTACGAGCAGTACTTC. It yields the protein CASSEAGGSSYEQYF.

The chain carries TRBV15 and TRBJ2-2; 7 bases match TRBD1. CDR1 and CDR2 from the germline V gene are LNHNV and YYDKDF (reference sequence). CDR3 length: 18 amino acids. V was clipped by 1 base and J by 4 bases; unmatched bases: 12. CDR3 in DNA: TGTGCCACCAGCAGAGCTTGGGATGGGGCAGGGGGCACCGGGGAGCTGTTTTTT. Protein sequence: CATSRAWDGAGGTGELFF.

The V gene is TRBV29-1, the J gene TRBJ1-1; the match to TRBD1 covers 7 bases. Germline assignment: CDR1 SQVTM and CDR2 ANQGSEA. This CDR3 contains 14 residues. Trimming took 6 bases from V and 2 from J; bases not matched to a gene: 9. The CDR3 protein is CSVGPGQANTEAFF. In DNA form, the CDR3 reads TGCAGCGTGGGCCCTGGACAGGCTAACACTGAAGCTTTCTTT.

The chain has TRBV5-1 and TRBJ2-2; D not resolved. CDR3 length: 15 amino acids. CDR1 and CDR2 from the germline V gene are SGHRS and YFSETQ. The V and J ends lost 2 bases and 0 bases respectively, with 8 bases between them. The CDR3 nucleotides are TGCGCCAGCAGCTTAAGCGCGGCGAACACCGGGGAGCTGTTTTTT. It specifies CASSLSAANTGELFF.

Here the CDR3 reads CASSPTTGTGSKAFF. DNA for the CDR3: TGTGCCAGCAGCCCGACGACCGGGACAGGGAGTAAAGCTTTCTTT. The genes are TRBV9 and TRBJ1-1; 9 bases agree with TRBD1. The ends lost 4 bases at V and 9 bases at J; junction bases unmatched: 13. In germline, CDR1 is SGDLS, CDR2 YYNGEE. The CDR3 runs 15 residues.

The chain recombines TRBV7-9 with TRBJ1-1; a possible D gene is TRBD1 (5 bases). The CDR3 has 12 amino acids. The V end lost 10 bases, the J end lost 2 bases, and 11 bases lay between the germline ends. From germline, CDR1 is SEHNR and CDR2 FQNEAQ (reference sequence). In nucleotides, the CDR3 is TGTGCCACCGGACGGACAAACACTGAAGCTTTCTTT. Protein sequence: CATGRTNTEAFF.

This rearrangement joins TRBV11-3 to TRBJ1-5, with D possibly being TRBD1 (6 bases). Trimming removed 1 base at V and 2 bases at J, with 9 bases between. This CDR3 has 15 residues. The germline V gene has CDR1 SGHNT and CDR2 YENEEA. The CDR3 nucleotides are TGTGCCAGCAGCTTAGGGGGGCTCGGCAATCAGCCCCAGCATTTT. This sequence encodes CASSLGGLGNQPQHF.

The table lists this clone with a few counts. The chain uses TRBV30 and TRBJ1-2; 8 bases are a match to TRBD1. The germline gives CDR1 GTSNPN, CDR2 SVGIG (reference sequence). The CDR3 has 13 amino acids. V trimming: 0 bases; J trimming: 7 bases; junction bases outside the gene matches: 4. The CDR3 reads CAWSVQGDGGYTF. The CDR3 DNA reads TGTGCCTGGAGTGTACAGGGGGATGGTGGCTACACCTTC.

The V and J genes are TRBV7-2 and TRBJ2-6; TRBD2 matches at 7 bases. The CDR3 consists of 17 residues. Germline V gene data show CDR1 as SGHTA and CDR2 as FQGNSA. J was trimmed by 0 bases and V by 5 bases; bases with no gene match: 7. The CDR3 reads CASSPRGGSSGANVLTF. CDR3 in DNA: TGTGCCAGCAGCCCGCGGGGCGGGAGCTCTGGGGCCAACGTCCTGACTTTC.

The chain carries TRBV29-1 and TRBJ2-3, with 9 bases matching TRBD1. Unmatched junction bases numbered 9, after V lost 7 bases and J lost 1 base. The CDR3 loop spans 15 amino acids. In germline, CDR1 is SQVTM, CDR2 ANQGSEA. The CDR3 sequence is CSASPTGGGTDTQYF. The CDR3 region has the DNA TGCAGCGCATCGCCGACAGGGGGGGGCACAGATACGCAGTATTTT.

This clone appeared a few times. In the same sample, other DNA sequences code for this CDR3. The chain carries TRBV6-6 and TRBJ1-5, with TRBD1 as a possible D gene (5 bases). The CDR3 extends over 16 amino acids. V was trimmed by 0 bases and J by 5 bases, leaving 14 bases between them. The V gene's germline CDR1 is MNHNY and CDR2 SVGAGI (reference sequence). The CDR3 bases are TGTGCCAGCAGTTACTCGTCAGGAGACAGATATCAGCCCCAGCATTTT. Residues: CASSYSSGDRYQPQHF.

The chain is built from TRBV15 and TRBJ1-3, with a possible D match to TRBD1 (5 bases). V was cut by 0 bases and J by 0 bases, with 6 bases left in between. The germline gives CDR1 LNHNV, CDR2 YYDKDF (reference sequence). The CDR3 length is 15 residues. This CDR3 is CATSREGPSGNTIYF. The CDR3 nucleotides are TGTGCCACCAGCAGAGAGGGGCCCTCTGGAAACACCATATATTTT. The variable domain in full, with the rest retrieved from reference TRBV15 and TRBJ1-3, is DAMVIQNPRYQVTQFGKPVTLSCSQTLNHNVMYWYQQKSSQAPKLLFHYYDKDFNNEADTPDNFQSRRPNTSFCFLDIRSPGLGDTAMYLCATSREGPSGNTIYFGEGSWLTVV.

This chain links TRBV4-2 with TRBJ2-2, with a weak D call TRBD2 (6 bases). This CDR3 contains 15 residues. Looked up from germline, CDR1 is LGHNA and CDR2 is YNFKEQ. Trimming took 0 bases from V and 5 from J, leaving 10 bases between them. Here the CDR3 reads CASSQDLLATGELFF. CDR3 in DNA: TGTGCCAGCAGCCAAGATCTTCTAGCGACCGGGGAGCTGTTTTTT.

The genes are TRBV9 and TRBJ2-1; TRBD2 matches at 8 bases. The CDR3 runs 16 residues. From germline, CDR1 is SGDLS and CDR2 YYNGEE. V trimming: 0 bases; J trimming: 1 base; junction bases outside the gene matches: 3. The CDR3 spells CASSVDSGDSYNEQFF. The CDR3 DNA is TGTGCCAGCAGCGTAGATAGCGGGGATTCCTACAATGAGCAGTTCTTC.

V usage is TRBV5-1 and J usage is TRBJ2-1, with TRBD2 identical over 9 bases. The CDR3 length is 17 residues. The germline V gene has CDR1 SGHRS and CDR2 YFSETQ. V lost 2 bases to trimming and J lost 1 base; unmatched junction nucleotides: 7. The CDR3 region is CASSFNSGGFSYNEQFF. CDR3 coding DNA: TGCGCCAGCAGCTTTAATAGCGGGGGCTTTTCCTACAATGAGCAGTTCTTC.